This T cell receptor (beta chain) was captured by sequencing in a study of control samples from healthy donors and cancer patients. The CDR3 extends over 15 amino acids. V shed 8 bases, J shed 7 bases, and the junction held 16 bases outside the gene matches. Germline-derived CDR1 and CDR2 are MGHDK and SYGVNS. In this sample, this clone turned up once. Sequenced by immunoSEQ multiplex PCR; TCRdb stores in-frame clones only, minus some. This repertoire shows about 140,000 clones, 80% to 90% found once; its top ten account for approximately 9.4%. This clonotype originated in a woman aged 25 to 39 in good health. The sample taken for sequencing was blood. The chain has TRBV25-1 and TRBJ2-7; 8 bases align to TRBD1. The CDR3 is CASGSPWQGAGEQYF. The CDR3 DNA sequence: TGTGCCAGCGGTTCGCCGTGGCAGGGGGCAGGAGAGCAGTACTTC.